The present entry profiles one T cell receptor beta chain with its context. Its matching antigen is unknown. The record originates from a study of T cell responses to AZD1222 COVID-19 vaccine. About the research overall: Pooled together were second doses at about 4 or about 12 weeks.

Sequencing was performed with immunoSEQ multiplex PCR; in TCRdb, only in-frame clones are kept and a portion is missing. Among 110,000 to 150,000 clones, 93% were seen once, and the ten largest hold about 5.1%. Study results and caveats: Spike was spanned by vaccine-associated CD4 TCRs, which were dominant at 160-218 and 743-854. Just five or six AZD1222 recipients were seropositive at baseline.

The source was peripheral blood, collected on day 0 of AZD1222 vaccination. This receptor was taken from an adult in good health.

The CDR3 coding sequence is TGTGCCAGCAGTTTACCAATTGGACAGGGTAATTCACCCCTCCACTTT. As protein: CASSLPIGQGNSPLHF. The chain links TRBV28 to TRBJ1-6; 8 positions match TRBD1. Trimming cost V 2 bases and J 6 bases; bases outside gene matches: 6. The germline V gene has CDR1 MDHEN and CDR2 SYDVKM. The CDR3 consists of 16 residues.